These T cell receptor beta chains were read from a single sample in a study of CD8+CD57+ T cells in acquired aplastic anemia. TCRdb passed the reads through MiXCR, listing each CDR3 protein once. The table records fewer than 250,000 distinct CDR3 sequences, roughly 50% of them present only once. Sequenced input: sorted CD4+, CD8+, or CD8+CD57+ T cells (not recorded which) from PBMCs. The receptor source for this set is a human donor with aplastic anemia. The CDR3 runs from the conserved cysteine through the conserved F or W. A D gene is named only where the DNA matches it firmly. Only part of the rows carry a size: once, few, many, or a class if the clone is expanded.

clone_size: -
j_call: TRBJ1-5
v_call: TRBV10-3
d_call: -
cdr3_aa: CAIRHGVRQPQRF
cdr3_nt: TGTGCCATCCGACATGGAGTGAGGCAGCCCCAGCGTTTT

clone_size: many
j_call: TRBJ2-7
v_call: TRBV7-9
d_call: -
cdr3_aa: CASSFDNYEQYF
cdr3_nt: TGTGCCAGCAGCTTCGACAACTACGAGCAGTACTTC

clone_size: few
j_call: TRBJ1-6
v_call: TRBV6-5
d_call: TRBD1
cdr3_aa: CASSYQLWAGGNSPLHF
cdr3_nt: TGTGCCAGCAGTTACCAACTTTGGGCAGGGGGAAATTCACCCCTCCACTTT

clone_size: -
j_call: TRBJ2-5
v_call: TRBV5-1
d_call: -
cdr3_aa: CASSSGQSQETQYF
cdr3_nt: TGCGCCAGCAGCTCTGGACAGAGCCAAGAGACCCAGTACTTC

clone_size: many
j_call: TRBJ2-3
v_call: TRBV6-1
d_call: -
cdr3_aa: CASRLRGVISTDTQYF
cdr3_nt: TGTGCCAGCAGACTCAGGGGGGTTATTAGCACAGATACGCAGTATTTT

clone_size: few
j_call: TRBJ2-7
v_call: TRBV10-1
d_call: -
cdr3_aa: CASSESGAYEQYF
cdr3_nt: TGCGCCAGCAGTGAGTCGGGAGCCTACGAGCAGTACTTC

clone_size: -
j_call: TRBJ2-3
v_call: TRBV7-2
d_call: -
cdr3_aa: CASSPGARDTQYF
cdr3_nt: TGTGCCAGCAGCCCGGGGGCCAGGGATACGCAGTATTTT

clone_size: -
j_call: TRBJ1-2
v_call: TRBV20-1
d_call: TRBD1
cdr3_aa: CSARSTGGGGEAYGYTF
cdr3_nt: TGCAGTGCTAGGTCCACAGGGGGCGGGGGAGAGGCCTATGGCTACACCTTC

clone_size: many
j_call: TRBJ1-6
v_call: TRBV7-6
d_call: -
cdr3_aa: CASSPKTGSPLHF
cdr3_nt: TGTGCCAGCAGCCCGAAGACAGGTTCACCCCTCCACTTT

clone_size: few
j_call: TRBJ2-7
v_call: TRBV6-1
d_call: -
cdr3_aa: CASSDRGGEGARGSYF
cdr3_nt: TGTGCCAGCAGTGATCGGGGGGGAGAGGGGGCGAGGGGTTCGTACTTC

clone_size: -
j_call: TRBJ2-5
v_call: TRBV2
d_call: -
cdr3_aa: CATFAAPETQYF
cdr3_nt: TGTGCCACGTTCGCGGCCCCAGAGACCCAGTACTTC

clone_size: many
j_call: TRBJ1-5
v_call: TRBV28
d_call: -
cdr3_aa: CASRGGQPQHF
cdr3_nt: TGTGCCAGCAGGGGGGGTCAGCCCCAGCATTTT

clone_size: -
j_call: TRBJ2-2
v_call: TRBV24-1
d_call: TRBD1
cdr3_aa: CATSDSGTANTGELFF
cdr3_nt: TGTGCCACCAGTGACTCCGGGACAGCCAACACCGGGGAGCTGTTTTTT

clone_size: many
j_call: TRBJ2-3
v_call: TRBV14
d_call: TRBD2
cdr3_aa: CASSRLAGNTDTQYF
cdr3_nt: TGTGCCAGCAGCCGCCTAGCGGGGAACACAGATACGCAGTATTTT

clone_size: -
j_call: TRBJ2-6
v_call: TRBV6-6
d_call: -
cdr3_aa: CASSYSQGGAGANVLTF
cdr3_nt: TGTGCCAGCAGTTACTCTCAGGGTGGGGCTGGGGCCAACGTCCTGACTTTC

clone_size: -
j_call: TRBJ2-7
v_call: TRBV7-3
d_call: -
cdr3_aa: CASADGAVYEQYF
cdr3_nt: TGTGCCAGCGCCGACGGGGCCGTCTACGAGCAGTACTTC

clone_size: -
j_call: TRBJ2-7
v_call: TRBV7-8
d_call: -
cdr3_aa: CASSQGWGLEQCF
cdr3_nt: TGTGCCAGCAGCCAAGGGTGGGGCCTCGAGCAGTGCTTC

clone_size: many
j_call: TRBJ2-5
v_call: TRBV7-3
d_call: TRBD1
cdr3_aa: CASSLIGDRVGETQYF
cdr3_nt: TGTGCCAGCAGCTTAATAGGGGACAGGGTAGGGGAGACCCAGTACTTC

clone_size: once
j_call: TRBJ2-3
v_call: TRBV18
d_call: TRBD1
cdr3_aa: CASSKTRQGSDTQYF
cdr3_nt: TGTGCCAGCTCAAAAACCAGACAGGGATCAGATACGCAGTATTTT

clone_size: many
j_call: TRBJ1-1
v_call: TRBV19
d_call: -
cdr3_aa: CASSSTRGAEAFF
cdr3_nt: TGTGCCAGTAGTTCCACACGGGGCGCTGAAGCTTTCTTT

clone_size: -
j_call: TRBJ2-7
v_call: TRBV19
d_call: -
cdr3_aa: CASSTLRTPREQYF
cdr3_nt: TGTGCCAGTAGTACCCTCCGGACCCCTCGCGAGCAGTACTTC

clone_size: -
j_call: TRBJ2-7
v_call: TRBV6-5
d_call: TRBD1
cdr3_aa: CASSRWGQGGEQYF
cdr3_nt: TGTGCCAGCAGCCGTTGGGGACAGGGTGGAGAGCAGTACTTC

clone_size: few
j_call: TRBJ1-1
v_call: TRBV7-6
d_call: -
cdr3_aa: CASSPGPGLNTEAFF
cdr3_nt: TGTGCCAGCAGCCCAGGGCCAGGACTGAACACTGAAGCTTTCTTT

clone_size: few
j_call: TRBJ1-6
v_call: TRBV5-1
d_call: -
cdr3_aa: CASSLNGQLENSPLHF
cdr3_nt: TGCGCCAGCAGCTTGAACGGACAGCTAGAGAATTCACCCCTCCACTTT

clone_size: many
j_call: TRBJ1-3
v_call: TRBV29-1
d_call: -
cdr3_aa: CSVGGSGNTIYF
cdr3_nt: TGCAGCGTTGGGGGTTCTGGAAACACCATATATTTT

clone_size: few
j_call: TRBJ1-6
v_call: TRBV20-1
d_call: TRBD1
cdr3_aa: CSAPGTVGPPLHF
cdr3_nt: TGCAGTGCTCCCGGGACAGTAGGGCCACCCCTCCACTTT

clone_size: -
j_call: TRBJ2-7
v_call: TRBV11-2
d_call: -
cdr3_aa: CASSLEVYEQYF
cdr3_nt: TGTGCCAGCAGCTTAGAAGTTTACGAGCAGTACTTC

clone_size: many
j_call: TRBJ2-3
v_call: TRBV7-6
d_call: -
cdr3_aa: CASSKGQTDTQYF
cdr3_nt: TGTGCCAGCAGCAAGGGACAAACAGATACGCAGTATTTT

clone_size: few
j_call: TRBJ1-5
v_call: TRBV2
d_call: -
cdr3_aa: CASSVDPSNQPQHF
cdr3_nt: TGTGCCAGCAGCGTGGACCCTAGCAATCAGCCCCAGCATTTT

clone_size: -
j_call: TRBJ2-3
v_call: TRBV9
d_call: TRBD2
cdr3_aa: CASSQGIHGSSGGSTDTQYF
cdr3_nt: TGTGCCAGCAGCCAAGGAATCCATGGTTCTAGCGGGGGAAGCACAGATACGCAGTATTTT

clone_size: -
j_call: TRBJ2-7
v_call: TRBV19
d_call: TRBD1
cdr3_aa: CASSATGAEQYF
cdr3_nt: TGCGCCAGTAGTGCAACAGGGGCCGAGCAGTACTTC

clone_size: few
j_call: TRBJ2-7
v_call: TRBV2
d_call: TRBD1
cdr3_aa: CASSVDRGGYEQYF
cdr3_nt: TGTGCCAGCAGTGTTGACAGGGGTGGCTACGAGCAGTACTTC

clone_size: -
j_call: TRBJ2-6
v_call: TRBV7-2
d_call: -
cdr3_aa: CASSSEHGANVLTF
cdr3_nt: TGTGCCAGCAGCTCGGAGCATGGGGCCAACGTCCTGACTTTC

clone_size: many
j_call: TRBJ2-3
v_call: TRBV5-4
d_call: TRBD2
cdr3_aa: CASSLGTSEDTQYF
cdr3_nt: TGTGCCAGCAGCTTGGGGACTAGCGAAGATACGCAGTATTTT

clone_size: few
j_call: TRBJ1-1
v_call: TRBV29-1
d_call: TRBD1
cdr3_aa: CSVPGGTGVGTEAFF
cdr3_nt: TGCAGCGTTCCAGGGGGGACAGGGGTGGGCACTGAAGCTTTCTTT

clone_size: many
j_call: TRBJ2-7
v_call: TRBV7-6
d_call: -
cdr3_aa: CASSLDPGSSYEQYF
cdr3_nt: TGTGCCAGCAGCTTAGATCCGGGGAGCTCCTACGAGCAGTACTTC

clone_size: many
j_call: TRBJ2-3
v_call: TRBV20-1
d_call: TRBD2
cdr3_aa: CSARAYAGGPPDTQYF
cdr3_nt: TGCAGTGCTAGAGCGTATGCGGGGGGGCCTCCAGATACGCAGTATTTT

clone_size: many
j_call: TRBJ2-7
v_call: TRBV27
d_call: TRBD1
cdr3_aa: CASSPHAGTGGIEQYF
cdr3_nt: TGTGCCAGCAGTCCCCACGCCGGGACAGGGGGAATCGAGCAGTACTTC

clone_size: -
j_call: TRBJ2-7
v_call: TRBV10-3
d_call: -
cdr3_aa: CAISEGQRVYEQYF
cdr3_nt: TGTGCCATCAGTGAGGGACAGCGAGTCTACGAGCAGTACTTC

clone_size: many
j_call: TRBJ1-1
v_call: TRBV5-1
d_call: -
cdr3_aa: CASSPTGPTLTFF
cdr3_nt: TGCGCCAGCAGCCCGACAGGTCCTACACTAACTTTCTTT

clone_size: many
j_call: TRBJ2-7
v_call: TRBV7-8
d_call: -
cdr3_aa: CASSLRRDSSYEQYF
cdr3_nt: TGTGCCAGCAGCTTAAGGCGGGACAGTTCCTACGAGCAGTACTTC

clone_size: -
j_call: TRBJ2-7
v_call: TRBV19
d_call: TRBD2
cdr3_aa: CASRPSGGYNEQYF
cdr3_nt: TGTGCCAGTAGGCCCAGCGGGGGGTACAATGAGCAGTACTTC

clone_size: many
j_call: TRBJ2-7
v_call: TRBV7-2
d_call: -
cdr3_aa: CASSLSAGGEQYF
cdr3_nt: TGTGCCAGCAGCTTATCGGCTGGGGGCGAGCAGTACTTC

clone_size: -
j_call: TRBJ2-7
v_call: TRBV7-2
d_call: -
cdr3_aa: CASSGDYEQYF
cdr3_nt: TGTGCCAGCAGCGGTGACTACGAGCAGTACTTC

clone_size: -
j_call: TRBJ1-3
v_call: TRBV10-3
d_call: -
cdr3_aa: CAITRTQGNTIYF
cdr3_nt: TGTGCCATCACCCGGACCCAAGGCAACACCATATATTTT

clone_size: -
j_call: TRBJ2-1
v_call: TRBV15
d_call: TRBD1
cdr3_aa: CATSRGTRDRGYNEQFF
cdr3_nt: TGTGCCACCAGCAGAGGAACCCGGGACAGGGGTTACAATGAGCAGTTCTTC

clone_size: many
j_call: TRBJ1-2
v_call: TRBV5-1
d_call: -
cdr3_aa: CASSLLGGIAGNYGYTF
cdr3_nt: TGCGCCAGCAGCTTGTTAGGGGGAATTGCAGGGAACTATGGCTACACCTTC

clone_size: few
j_call: TRBJ1-5
v_call: TRBV6-1
d_call: TRBD1
cdr3_aa: CASSSGTDSNQPQHF
cdr3_nt: TGTGCCAGCAGTTCCGGGACAGACAGCAATCAGCCCCAGCATTTT

clone_size: -
j_call: TRBJ2-7
v_call: TRBV24-1
d_call: -
cdr3_aa: CATSDYGEYNEQYF
cdr3_nt: TGTGCCACCAGTGATTATGGCGAATACAATGAGCAGTACTTC

clone_size: many
j_call: TRBJ1-1
v_call: TRBV2
d_call: -
cdr3_aa: CASSDGVVYTEAFF
cdr3_nt: TGTGCCAGCAGTGACGGAGTTGTGTACACTGAAGCTTTCTTT

clone_size: -
j_call: TRBJ1-2
v_call: TRBV2
d_call: TRBD1
cdr3_aa: CASSSTGGYGYTF
cdr3_nt: TGTGCCAGCAGCTCGACAGGGGGCTATGGCTACACCTTC

clone_size: many
j_call: TRBJ1-4
v_call: TRBV2
d_call: -
cdr3_aa: CASNSDSEKLFF
cdr3_nt: TGTGCCAGCAACTCAGACAGCGAAAAACTGTTTTTT

clone_size: many
j_call: TRBJ1-4
v_call: TRBV20-1
d_call: -
cdr3_aa: CSARRGRKGEKLFF
cdr3_nt: TGCAGTGCTAGAAGGGGAAGGAAGGGTGAAAAACTGTTTTTT

clone_size: -
j_call: TRBJ1-1
v_call: TRBV19
d_call: TRBD1
cdr3_aa: CASSETGTGNTEAFF
cdr3_nt: TGTGCCAGTAGTGAGACCGGGACAGGAAACACTGAAGCTTTCTTT

clone_size: once
j_call: TRBJ2-1
v_call: TRBV18
d_call: -
cdr3_aa: CASSPRTAANEQFF
cdr3_nt: TGTGCCAGCTCACCACGGACGGCGGCAAATGAGCAGTTCTTC

clone_size: few
j_call: TRBJ2-3
v_call: TRBV19
d_call: TRBD2
cdr3_aa: CASSIPTLAGETDTQYF
cdr3_nt: TGTGCCAGTAGTATCCCTACTCTAGCGGGAGAGACAGATACGCAGTATTTT